This entry lists 32 T cell receptor beta chains sequenced from one sample in a study of cytomegalovirus exposure and HLA in healthy donors. The primer mix had 60 Vbeta and 13 Jbeta primers. Assay: immunoSEQ multiplex PCR; the TCRdb copy retains only in-frame clones and omits some. The sample yields about 130,000 clones, around 78% seen once. The sequenced material came from PBMCs. These receptor sequences come from a woman in her fifties or sixties in good health and CMV-seronegative.

CDR3: CASSGLGSGTDQETQYF. The CDR3 region has the DNA TGTGCCAGCAGTGGCCTTGGTTCGGGGACAGACCAAGAGACCCAGTACTTC. V is TRBV25-1 and J is TRBJ2-5, with TRBD1 matching 7 bases. The CDR3 runs to 17 residues. In germline, CDR1 is MGHDK, CDR2 SYGVNS. Losses at the gene ends were 4 bases for V and 0 bases for J; bases not matched to a gene: 11.

V and J are TRBV27 and TRBJ2-7; 7 nucleotides line up with TRBD2. The CDR3 runs 14 residues. V was clipped by 3 bases and J by 7 bases; unmatched bases: 9. Germline values: CDR1 MNHEY, CDR2 SMNVEV (reference sequence). The CDR3 bases are TGTGCCAGCAGTTTCACCGCGGGAGAGGGGGAGCAGTACTTC. It codes for CASSFTAGEGEQYF.

In its sample, this clone was seen a few times. The V and J genes are TRBV7-2 and TRBJ2-3; D is unclear. CDR3 length: 13 residues. Germline V gene sequence: CDR1 SGHTA, CDR2 FQGNSA. Trimming left V 3 bases short and J 1 base short, with 5 bases between. Written as DNA, the CDR3 is TGTGCCAGCAGCTTGTCGGGCACAGATACGCAGTATTTT. This sequence encodes CASSLSGTDTQYF.

The CDR3 sequence: CASSLRAGGPDTQYF. In DNA, the CDR3 is TGTGCCAGCAGCTTGCGAGCGGGAGGGCCAGATACGCAGTATTTT. V gene TRBV5-4 combines with J gene TRBJ2-3; 10 bases are shared with TRBD2. Germline lookup yields CDR1 SGHNT and CDR2 YYREEE (reference sequence). Unmatched junction bases numbered 3, after V lost 1 base and J lost 4 bases. The CDR3 is 15 residues long.

This chain connects TRBV4-2 to TRBJ2-5, with 7 bases matching TRBD1. J lost 5 bases, V lost 5 bases, and 11 bases had no gene match. The CDR3 totals 15 residues. The germline gives CDR1 LGHNA, CDR2 YNFKEQ. The DNA for the CDR3 is TGTGCCAGCAGCGAAAGTAGGGGGCGCGGGGAGACCCAGTACTTC. Amino acid sequence: CASSESRGRGETQYF.

The rearrangement joins TRBV27 to TRBJ2-2; D gene unclear. The V gene's germline CDR1 is MNHEY and CDR2 SMNVEV (reference sequence). The V end lost 5 bases, the J end lost 1 base, and 8 bases lay between the germline ends. This CDR3 is 14 amino acids long. CDR3 region: CASSRNRNTGELFF. The CDR3 DNA reads as TGTGCCAGCAGTCGGAACAGGAACACCGGGGAGCTGTTTTTT.

The chain is built from TRBV11-3 and TRBJ1-1; D is undetermined. The CDR3 runs 14 residues. Germline V CDR1 and CDR2: SGHNT, YENEEA. V was trimmed by 6 bases and J by 3 bases, leaving 14 bases between them. CDR3 DNA: TGTGCCAGCAGACTTGGACGGAGGGACACTGAAGCTTTCTTT. Amino acids: CASRLGRRDTEAFF. The full variable domain, completed using reference TRBV11-3 and TRBJ1-1, is EAGVVQSPRYKIIEKKQPVAFWCNPISGHNTLYWYLQNLGQGPELLIRYENEEAVDDSQLPKDRFSAERLKGVDSTLKIQPAELGDSAVYLCASRLGRRDTEAFFGQGTRLTVV.

DNA for the CDR3: TGTGCCAGCAGTGCTATAGCGGGAGGGCCTCTCCCCGGGGAGCTGTTTTTT. It translates to CASSAIAGGPLPGELFF. This chain uses TRBV6-1 with TRBJ2-2; 11 bases match TRBD2. The CDR3 runs 17 residues. Losses at the gene ends were 4 bases for V and 6 bases for J; bases not matched to a gene: 10. From germline, CDR1 is MNHNS and CDR2 SASEGT.

The chain has TRBV4-3 and TRBJ2-7; 9 positions agree with TRBD1. The CDR3 has 15 amino acids. The trim removed 5 bases at V and 0 bases at J, leaving 5 bases unmatched. Germline CDR1 is LGHNA and CDR2 is YSLEER. In DNA, the CDR3 is TGCGCCAGCAGCGAAGGGACAGGGAGCTCCTACGAGCAGTACTTC. Protein product: CASSEGTGSSYEQYF.

This clone was detected once. V and J are TRBV5-6 and TRBJ2-5, with TRBD2 matching 9 bases. V gave up 3 bases and J gave up 5 bases; unmatched junction bases: 11. The CDR3 is 16 amino acids. In germline, CDR1 is SGHDT, CDR2 YYEEEE. Here the CDR3 reads CASSSGLAGNGETQYF. CDR3 bases: TGTGCCAGCAGCTCTGGGCTAGCGGGAAATGGTGAGACCCAGTACTTC.

The gene calls are TRBV5-1 and TRBJ2-1, with a possible D match to TRBD2 (7 bases). The length of the CDR3 is 15 residues. With 2 bases removed from V and 8 bases from J, the gap between germline ends came to 17 bases. The V gene's germline CDR1 is SGHRS and CDR2 YFSETQ. The CDR3 bases are TGCGCCAGCAGCTTCCTCCTCGGGGAGGGGGATGAGCAGTTCTTC. Amino acids: CASSFLLGEGDEQFF.

The CDR3 DNA reads TGTGCCAGCTCACCACCCTCCTTGGGGGGGACTGAAGCTTTCTTT. Translated: CASSPPSLGGTEAFF. The chain employs TRBV18 and TRBJ1-1; D possibly corresponds to TRBD1 (5 bases). The CDR3 is made up of 15 amino acids. V was shortened by 0 bases and J by 5 bases, with 13 bases between the two germline ends. The V gene's germline CDR1 is KGHSH and CDR2 LQKENI. The entire variable domain, with the rest obtained from reference TRBV18 and TRBJ1-1, is as follows: NAGVMQNPRHLVRRRGQEARLRCSPMKGHSHVYWYRQLPEEGLKFMVYLQKENIIDESGMPKERFSAEFPKEGPSILRIQQVVRGDSAAYFCASSPPSLGGTEAFFGQGTRLTVV.

The chain recombines TRBV7-3 with TRBJ2-2; 8 nucleotides align to TRBD2. J was trimmed by 3 bases and V by 6 bases; bases with no gene match: 6. Per the germline V gene, CDR1 is SGHTA and CDR2 is FQGTGA. The CDR3 covers 15 residues. The DNA for the CDR3 is TGTGCCAGCAGTCGAGCGGGAGCGGACACCGGGGAGCTGTTTTTT. Its translation is CASSRAGADTGELFF.

This rearrangement joins TRBV7-2 to TRBJ2-3, with 11 bases matching TRBD2. The length of the CDR3 is 15 residues. The junction had 6 bases not matched to a gene; V was cut back by 5 bases and J by 5 bases. Germline V gives CDR1 SGHTA, CDR2 FQGNSA. For the CDR3, the DNA is TGTGCCAGCAGCCCCCCCCTAGCGGGAGGAGATACGCAGTATTTT. It encodes CASSPPLAGGDTQYF. The whole variable domain, remainder taken from reference TRBV7-2 and TRBJ2-3, is GAGVSQSPSNKVTEKGKDVELRCDPISGHTALYWYRQSLGQGLEFLIYFQGNSAPDKSGLPSDRFSAERTGGSVSTLTIQRTQQEDSAVYLCASSPPLAGGDTQYFGPGTRLTVL.

The chain links TRBV5-1 to TRBJ2-6; D possibly corresponds to TRBD1 (5 bases). Trimming pared 6 bases from V and 1 base from J, leaving 11 bases between. CDR1 is SGHRS, CDR2 YFSETQ, per germline. The CDR3 is made up of 15 amino acids. The CDR3 is CASNIQGSGANVLTF. CDR3 nucleotides: TGCGCCAGCAATATCCAGGGTTCTGGGGCCAACGTCCTGACTTTC.

This clone was detected a few times. V usage is TRBV28 and J usage is TRBJ2-7; 8 bases align to TRBD1. The V gene's germline CDR1 is MDHEN and CDR2 SYDVKM. The CDR3 spans 14 residues. The V gene end was trimmed by 3 bases and the J gene end by 5 bases; junction bases not matched to a gene: 6. The CDR3 loop is CASSLGQEVNEQYF. The CDR3 bases are TGTGCCAGCAGTTTGGGACAGGAGGTGAACGAGCAGTACTTC.

The chain has TRBV28 and TRBJ2-7; D is unclear. The V end was cut by 2 bases, the J end by 0 bases, with 8 bases between. The CDR3 spans 14 residues. CDR1 and CDR2 from the germline V gene are MDHEN and SYDVKM. The CDR3: CASSLVPNSYEQYF. DNA for the CDR3: TGTGCCAGCAGTTTAGTCCCCAACTCCTACGAGCAGTACTTC.

V gene TRBV5-1 combines with J gene TRBJ2-6; the D gene is possibly TRBD1 (5 bases). V was trimmed by 0 bases and J by 2 bases, leaving 6 bases between them. The V gene's germline CDR1 is SGHRS and CDR2 YFSETQ. The CDR3 runs to 15 residues. CDR3 residues: CASSLEGAGANVLTF. The CDR3 nucleotides are TGCGCCAGCAGCTTGGAAGGGGCTGGGGCCAACGTCCTGACTTTC.

This clone was seen a handful of times. This sequence joins TRBV29-1 and TRBJ1-1; D is undetermined. There are 13 residues in the CDR3. Trimming removed 7 bases from V and 1 base from J, with 13 bases in between. Per germline, CDR1 SQVTM and CDR2 ANQGSEA. Here the CDR3 DNA reads TGCAGCGCCCTAACGGCAGGGAACACTGAAGCTTTCTTT. Its protein product is CSALTAGNTEAFF.

The rearrangement joins TRBV7-2 to TRBJ2-5, with D possibly TRBD1 on 5 matching bases. V gave up 2 bases and J gave up 1 base, with 8 bases separating them. Germline V CDR1 and CDR2: SGHTA, FQGNSA. The CDR3 runs to 14 residues. The CDR3 sequence is CASSLPGSQETQYF. The CDR3 coding sequence is TGTGCCAGCAGCTTACCAGGGTCCCAAGAGACCCAGTACTTC. The entire variable domain, with the rest obtained from reference TRBV7-2 and TRBJ2-5, is as follows: GAGVSQSPSNKVTEKGKDVELRCDPISGHTALYWYRQSLGQGLEFLIYFQGNSAPDKSGLPSDRFSAERTGGSVSTLTIQRTQQEDSAVYLCASSLPGSQETQYFGPGTRLLVL.

The V and J genes are TRBV4-2 and TRBJ2-3; a weak D match, TRBD2 (7 bases). Per germline, CDR1 LGHNA and CDR2 YNFKEQ. This CDR3 has 15 residues. V shed 4 bases and J shed 4 bases, with 15 bases lying between them. The CDR3 protein is CASSLMWEGADTQYF. Here the CDR3 DNA reads TGTGCCAGCAGCCTGATGTGGGAGGGGGCAGATACGCAGTATTTT.

V is TRBV6-6 and J is TRBJ2-5; 10 bases match TRBD2. The CDR3 totals 15 residues. The V and J ends lost 4 bases and 0 bases, in that order; junction bases with no gene match: 2. Germline lookup yields CDR1 MNHNY and CDR2 SVGAGI (reference sequence). This CDR3 is CASSWLAGDQETQYF. In DNA form, the CDR3 reads TGTGCCAGCAGTTGGCTAGCGGGAGACCAAGAGACCCAGTACTTC.

This chain joins TRBV18 and TRBJ2-3; 8 bases agree with TRBD2. V lost 6 bases to trimming and J lost 5 bases; unmatched junction nucleotides: 16. The germline CDR1 and CDR2 sequences are KGHSH and LQKENI. The CDR3 covers 17 residues. CDR3 bases: TGTGCCAGCTCTCCCGGGAGAGCGGGAGTTGGGAAAGATACGCAGTATTTT. It is translated as CASSPGRAGVGKDTQYF.

This clone occurred once. CDR3 protein: CSVKAEGTYYNEQFF. CDR3 DNA sequence: TGCAGCGTAAAGGCGGAGGGGACCTACTACAATGAGCAGTTCTTC. This chain joins TRBV29-1 and TRBJ2-1, with TRBD2 as a possible D gene (6 bases). The V gene lost 6 bases and the J gene lost 3 bases, with 18 bases spanning the gap. The CDR3 extends over 15 amino acids. Germline loops: CDR1 SQVTM, CDR2 ANQGSEA.

V is TRBV5-4 and J is TRBJ1-1; TRBD1 matches 10 bases. V dropped 4 bases and J dropped 5; count of bases not matched to a gene: 5. CDR1 is SGHNT, CDR2 YYREEE, per germline (reference sequence). The CDR3 sequence is 14 residues long. The CDR3 region is CASSVGQGRTEAFF. The CDR3 nucleotides are TGTGCCAGCAGCGTGGGACAGGGGCGGACTGAAGCTTTCTTT.

This chain connects TRBV19 to TRBJ1-5; TRBD1 matches 9 bases. V lost 3 bases to trimming and J lost 7 bases; unmatched junction nucleotides: 10. This CDR3 contains 16 residues. Germline V gene lookup returns CDR1 LNHDA and CDR2 SQIVND (reference sequence). CDR3 coding DNA: TGTGCCAGTAGTATGGGGGCGGGACAGGGTTACCAGCCCCAGCATTTT. Its translation: CASSMGAGQGYQPQHF.

The gene calls are TRBV6-1 and TRBJ1-2, with 9 bases that match TRBD1. In germline, CDR1 is MNHNS, CDR2 SASEGT. J lost 8 bases, V lost 4 bases, and 8 bases had no gene match. CDR3 length: 14 residues. DNA of the CDR3: TGTGCCAGCAGTGGGCAACAGGGGGCGAACGGCTACACCTTC. It specifies CASSGQQGANGYTF.

The sample holds a few counts of this clone. The chain joins TRBV6-6 to TRBJ2-1; D remains ambiguous. Germline CDR1 is MNHNY and CDR2 is SVGAGI (reference sequence). This CDR3 is built from 16 residues. Trimming left V 2 bases short and J 0 bases short, with 11 bases between. The CDR3 loop is CASSYNFRSSYNEQFF. The CDR3 DNA reads TGTGCCAGCAGTTACAACTTTCGAAGCTCCTACAATGAGCAGTTCTTC.

The V and J genes are TRBV6-6 and TRBJ2-2; the D is unclear. V lost 5 bases, J lost 2 bases, and 3 bases lay in between. Germline V CDR1 and CDR2: MNHNY, SVGAGI (reference sequence). The CDR3 loop spans 12 amino acids. CDR3 protein: CASSLNTGELFF. The CDR3 bases are TGTGCCAGCAGTCTCAACACCGGGGAGCTGTTTTTT.

V usage is TRBV15 and J usage is TRBJ2-7, with D possibly matching TRBD1 (6 bases). CDR3 size: 17 residues. Germline CDR1 and CDR2: LNHNV and YYDKDF (reference sequence). The V end was cut by 5 bases, the J end by 0 bases, with 20 bases between. The CDR3 region has the DNA TGTGCCACCAGCGTATCCTCCGGGGCAGGGGCCTCCTACGAGCAGTACTTC. Amino acids: CATSVSSGAGASYEQYF.

The J gene is TRBJ2-1, the V gene TRBV6-4, with 7 bases matching TRBD1. After removal of 1 base from V and 1 base from J, the junction contained 4 bases not matched to a gene. CDR3 length: 16 amino acids. CDR1 MRHNA and CDR2 SNTAGT come from the germline V gene. The CDR3 DNA is TGTGCCAGCAGTGACTTAGGCAGGGGGTCCTACAATGAGCAGTTCTTC. This encodes CASSDLGRGSYNEQFF.

As for this clone: One junction end disagrees with the germline gene, perhaps due to a read error. This rearrangement joins TRBV6-5 to TRBJ1-2; TRBD1 agrees at 7 bases. The germline V gene encodes CDR1 MNHEY and CDR2 SVGAGI. This CDR3 has 13 amino acids. The CDR3 reads CATNRGSGDGYPF. For the CDR3, the DNA is TGTGCCACCAACAGGGGAAGCGGTGACGGCTACCCCTTC.